A single sample gave rise to the 24 T cell receptor beta chains below, sequenced in a study of siplizumab effects on memory and regulatory T cells. Sequenced by immunoSEQ multiplex PCR; TCRdb stores in-frame clones only, minus some. The profile shows around 65,000 clones, 79% of them singletons. Sequenced: memory CD4+ T cells sorted from blood. The receptors here all came from a human donor in good health.

CDR3 sequence reads: CASGQGNYNYGYTF. The CDR3 DNA reads as TGTGCCAGCGGACAGGGAAACTATAACTATGGCTACACCTTC. The chain combines TRBV6-1 with TRBJ1-2, with 8 bases identical to TRBD1. V lost 8 bases and J lost 1; bases outside the gene matches: 6. The CDR3 contains 14 residues. The germline gives CDR1 MNHNS, CDR2 SASEGT.

This clone has only a few counts. V is TRBV7-9 and J is TRBJ2-2, with no clear D. Deletions cut 0 bases from V and 3 bases from J, with 8 bases between. The V gene's germline CDR1 is SEHNR and CDR2 FQNEAQ (reference sequence). The CDR3 sequence is 15 residues long. The CDR3 bases are TGTGCCAGCAGCTTAGCCGGACCTTACACCGGGGAGCTGTTTTTT. It encodes CASSLAGPYTGELFF.

This chain joins TRBV28 and TRBJ1-5; TRBD1 is a possible D gene (6 bases). The CDR3 has 15 amino acids. V was pared by 6 bases and J by 2 bases, with 14 bases between. Germline V CDR1 and CDR2: MDHEN, SYDVKM. The CDR3 protein is CASRSPGEGNQPQHF. For the CDR3, the DNA is TGTGCCAGCAGGTCCCCAGGGGAGGGCAATCAGCCCCAGCATTTT.

J is TRBJ2-1 and V is TRBV7-6; TRBD1 is a possible D gene (5 bases). V lost 1 base to trimming and J lost 12 bases, with 13 bases between them. The germline CDR1 and CDR2 sequences are SGHVS and FNYEAQ. CDR3 size: 13 residues. The CDR3 DNA is TGTGCCAGCAGCTTAGAAGGGGCATATCGGCAGTTCTTC. It translates to CASSLEGAYRQFF.

As regards this clone: The sample has other DNA sequences that encode this CDR3 too. The chain uses TRBV2 and TRBJ2-2; D gene uncertain. Between the trimmed V and J ends, which lost 4 bases and 0 bases, there was a span of 9 bases. Germline assignment: CDR1 SNHLY and CDR2 FYNNEI. The CDR3 has 15 residues. The CDR3 DNA reads TGTGCCAGCAGTGGCAGTAGTGCGAACACCGGGGAGCTGTTTTTT. Protein product: CASSGSSANTGELFF.

This clone was seen a few times. The chain employs TRBV5-1 and TRBJ2-3; D is possibly TRBD2 (5 bases). Germline CDR1 reads SGHRS; CDR2 reads YFSETQ. Deletions cut 4 bases from V and 6 bases from J, with 21 bases between. The CDR3 length is 16 residues. This chain's CDR3 is CASSVYNTARGDTQYF. In nucleotides, the CDR3 is TGCGCCAGCAGCGTCTACAATACAGCGAGAGGGGATACGCAGTATTTT.

The chain is built from TRBV28 and TRBJ2-5; either TRBD1 or TRBD2 may supply D (5 bases each). Germline CDR1 is MDHEN and CDR2 is SYDVKM. The ends were cut back, 1 base at V and 5 bases at J, with 14 bases in the middle. CDR3 length: 15 amino acids. CDR3 in amino acids: CASSLSRIGTETQYF. The CDR3 coding sequence is TGTGCCAGCAGTTTATCCCGAATCGGGACGGAGACCCAGTACTTC. The whole variable domain, filled in from reference TRBV28 and TRBJ2-5, reads DVKVTQSSRYLVKRTGEKVFLECVQDMDHENMFWYRQDPGLGLRLIYFSYDVKMKEKGDIPEGYSVSREKKERFSLILESASTNQTSMYLCASSLSRIGTETQYFGPGTRLLVL.

This chain joins TRBV5-1 and TRBJ1-1; the D gene is possibly TRBD1 (5 bases). Germline assignment: CDR1 SGHRS and CDR2 YFSETQ. Trimming shortened V by 0 bases and J by 4 bases, and 13 bases separated the two germline ends. The CDR3 runs to 15 residues. CDR3 loop: CASSLAAGTGTEAFF. Here the CDR3 DNA reads TGCGCCAGCAGCTTGGCCGCGGGGACGGGCACTGAAGCTTTCTTT.

The chain has TRBV28 and TRBJ1-2; 10 positions agree with TRBD1. V dropped 3 bases and J dropped 4; count of bases not matched to a gene: 5. Germline V lookup: CDR1 MDHEN, CDR2 SYDVKM. This CDR3 is 15 amino acids long. The CDR3 loop is CASSFPRTGGYGYTF. CDR3 DNA: TGTGCCAGCAGTTTCCCCCGGACAGGGGGCTATGGCTACACCTTC.

The chain recombines TRBV19 with TRBJ2-5, with TRBD2 matching 10 bases. Germline V lookup: CDR1 LNHDA, CDR2 SQIVND (reference sequence). V gave up 2 bases and J gave up 5 bases; unmatched junction bases: 5. The CDR3 covers 15 residues. As DNA, the CDR3 is TGTGCCAGTAGTATAAGCGGGGGGGCCGTCGAGACCCAGTACTTC. Its translation: CASSISGGAVETQYF. The full variable domain, completed using reference TRBV19 and TRBJ2-5, is DGGITQSPKYLFRKEGQNVTLSCEQNLNHDAMYWYRQDPGQGLRLIYYSQIVNDFQKGDIAEGYSVSREKKESFPLTVTSAQKNPTAFYLCASSISGGAVETQYFGPGTRLLVL.

A few counts support this clone. The V call is TRBV9, the J call TRBJ2-6; D is unclear. The CDR3 sequence is 13 residues long. Germline values: CDR1 SGDLS, CDR2 YYNGEE. The V and J ends lost 4 bases and 6 bases respectively, with 8 bases between them. The CDR3 spells CASSPRAANVLTF. The CDR3 DNA reads TGTGCCAGCAGCCCCCGGGCGGCCAACGTCCTGACTTTC. Looking up the rest from reference TRBV9 and TRBJ2-6 gives the full variable domain: DSGVTQTPKHLITATGQRVTLRCSPRSGDLSVYWYQQSLDQGLQFLIQYYNGEERAKGNILERFSAQQFPDLHSELNLSSLELGDSALYFCASSPRAANVLTFGAGSRLTVL.

This chain joins TRBV12-5 and TRBJ1-6; D might be TRBD1 (5 bases). The CDR3 is made up of 14 amino acids. The germline V gene has CDR1 LGHNT and CDR2 FRNRAP. The V gene lost 6 bases and the J gene lost 7 bases, with 13 bases spanning the gap. CDR3 DNA sequence: TGTGCTAGTGGCCCGCAGGGTGGAAATTCACCCCTCCACTTT. Amino acid sequence: CASGPQGGNSPLHF.

The rearrangement uses TRBV5-6 and TRBJ2-7; 7 bases are shared with TRBD1. CDR3 length: 16 residues. Germline CDR1 is SGHDT and CDR2 is YYEEEE. J gave up 0 bases and V 4 bases, and 10 bases lay outside the gene matches. As DNA, the CDR3 is TGTGCCAGCAGCGCGAAACAGGGGCGCAGCTCCTACGAGCAGTACTTC. It translates to CASSAKQGRSSYEQYF. Based on the CDR3 plus reference TRBV5-6 and TRBJ2-7, the full variable domain is DAGVTQSPTHLIKTRGQQVTLRCSPKSGHDTVSWYQQALGQGPQFIFQYYEEEERQRGNFPDRFSGHQFPNYSSELNVNALLLGDSALYLCASSAKQGRSSYEQYFGPGTRLTVT.

The V call is TRBV5-5, the J call TRBJ1-5, with D hard to call. The V gene lost 4 bases and the J gene lost 7 bases, with 18 bases spanning the gap. The germline CDR1 and CDR2 sequences are SGHKS and YYEKEE (reference sequence). CDR3 size: 15 residues. The CDR3 bases are TGTGCCAGCAGCCCCACCCCAATACAGCAGCAGCCCCAGCATTTT. Amino acids: CASSPTPIQQQPQHF. The full variable domain, with the rest looked up from reference TRBV5-5 and TRBJ1-5, is DAGVTQSPTHLIKTRGQQVTLRCSPISGHKSVSWYQQVLGQGPQFIFQYYEKEERGRGNFPDRFSARQFPNYSSELNVNALLLGDSALYLCASSPTPIQQQPQHFGDGTRLSIL.

The J gene is TRBJ2-7, the V gene TRBV15, with 8 bases identical to TRBD1. V trimming: 3 bases; J trimming: 2 bases; junction bases outside the gene matches: 3. The CDR3 loop spans 14 amino acids. CDR1 LNHNV and CDR2 YYDKDF come from the germline V gene (reference sequence). CDR3: CATSRRTGTYEQYF. The DNA for the CDR3 is TGTGCCACCAGCAGGAGGACAGGGACCTACGAGCAGTACTTC.

The J gene is TRBJ2-3, the V gene TRBV7-3; no clear D gene. Germline CDR1 and CDR2: SGHTA and FQGTGA. V was pared by 0 bases and J by 4 bases, with 5 bases between. The CDR3 runs 13 residues. The CDR3 sequence: CASSLTFPDTQYF. In nucleotides, the CDR3 is TGTGCCAGCAGCTTAACGTTTCCAGATACGCAGTATTTT.

The chain is built from TRBV12-5 and TRBJ2-1, with a tentative D call TRBD1 (6 bases). Germline values: CDR1 LGHNT, CDR2 FRNRAP. The CDR3 consists of 14 residues. V gave up 5 bases and J gave up 6 bases, with 14 bases separating them. The CDR3 DNA reads as TGTGCTAGTGGTAACCCTGGGGGCCGCAATGAGCAGTTCTTC. Translated, it gives CASGNPGGRNEQFF.

J is TRBJ2-7 and V is TRBV4-1, with D perhaps matching TRBD2 (6 bases). Per germline, CDR1 MGHRA and CDR2 YSYEKL. CDR3 size: 16 residues. V gave up 0 bases and J gave up 4 bases, with 16 bases separating them. The CDR3 region is CASSQDGGTVGYEQYF. CDR3 DNA: TGCGCCAGCAGCCAAGATGGAGGGACGGTTGGGTACGAGCAGTACTTC.

V gene TRBV5-1 combines with J gene TRBJ2-3, with TRBD1 matching 9 bases. CDR3 length equals 18 residues. The V and J ends lost 4 bases and 1 base, in that order; junction bases with no gene match: 13. The germline V gene has CDR1 SGHRS and CDR2 YFSETQ. The CDR3 DNA sequence: TGCGCCAGCAGCCCGAGGGGACAGGGATACCTCGGCACAGATACGCAGTATTTT. Its protein product is CASSPRGQGYLGTDTQYF.

The chain recombines TRBV10-3 with TRBJ2-1, with D perhaps matching TRBD1 (5 bases). The germline V gene encodes CDR1 ENHRY and CDR2 SYGVKD. The CDR3 sequence is 15 residues long. With 4 bases removed from V and 6 bases from J, the gap between germline ends came to 16 bases. The CDR3 spells CAISGDLRQGNEQFF. The CDR3 DNA is TGTGCCATCAGTGGGGATCTCCGTCAGGGCAATGAGCAGTTCTTC.

The V call is TRBV7-9, the J call TRBJ1-2; 9 bases are a match to TRBD1. V shed 5 bases, J shed 8 bases, and the junction held 9 bases outside the gene matches. The CDR3 runs to 14 residues. Germline loops: CDR1 SEHNR, CDR2 FQNEAQ (reference sequence). The CDR3 reads CASSPGTGRGGYTF. Written as DNA, the CDR3 is TGTGCCAGCAGCCCCGGGACAGGGCGGGGAGGCTACACCTTC.

The rearrangement uses TRBV5-1 and TRBJ1-5; 8 nucleotides agree with TRBD1. V dropped 7 bases and J dropped 3; count of bases not matched to a gene: 6. The CDR3 runs to 14 residues. Germline V CDR1 and CDR2: SGHRS, YFSETQ. The CDR3 spells CASPRDRPNQPQHF. CDR3 DNA: TGCGCCAGCCCAAGGGACAGGCCCAATCAGCCCCAGCATTTT.

The genes are TRBV18 and TRBJ2-5; tentatively, D is TRBD1 (6 bases). CDR1 and CDR2 (germline): KGHSH, LQKENI. The CDR3 loop spans 14 amino acids. The V and J ends lost 0 bases and 5 bases respectively, with 10 bases between them. CDR3 region: CASSPPGGRETQYF. DNA of the CDR3: TGTGCCAGCTCACCACCAGGGGGTCGGGAGACCCAGTACTTC.

V and J are TRBV30 and TRBJ2-7; TRBD2 is a possible D gene (5 bases). Trimming left V 2 bases short and J 2 bases short, with 13 bases between. The CDR3 runs to 14 residues. Looked up from germline, CDR1 is GTSNPN and CDR2 is SVGIG (reference sequence). In DNA, the CDR3 is TGTGCCTGGAGTAAACTAGTAGGTCCCTACGAGCAGTACTTC. This translates into CAWSKLVGPYEQYF. Based on the CDR3 plus reference TRBV30 and TRBJ2-7, the full variable domain is SQTIHQWPATLVQPVGSPLSLECTVEGTSNPNLYWYRQAAGRGLQLLFYSVGIGQISSEVPQNLSASRPQDRQFILSSKKLLLSDSGFYLCAWSKLVGPYEQYFGPGTRLTVT.